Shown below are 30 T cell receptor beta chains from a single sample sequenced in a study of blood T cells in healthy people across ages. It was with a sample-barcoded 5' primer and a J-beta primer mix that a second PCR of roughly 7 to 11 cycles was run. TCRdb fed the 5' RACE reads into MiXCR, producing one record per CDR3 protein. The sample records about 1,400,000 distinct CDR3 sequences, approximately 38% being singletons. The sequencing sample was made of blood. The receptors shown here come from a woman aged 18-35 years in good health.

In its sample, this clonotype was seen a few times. CDR3 in amino acids: CASSLGETSTDTQYF. In DNA, the CDR3 is TGTGCCAGCAGCCTGGGGGAGACCAGCACAGATACGCAGTATTTT. The rearrangement joins TRBV11-2 to TRBJ2-3, with D possibly being TRBD1 or TRBD2 (5 bases each). Trimming left V 5 bases short and J 0 bases short, with 12 bases between. Per germline, CDR1 SGHAT and CDR2 FQNNGV. The CDR3 covers 15 residues.

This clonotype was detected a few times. The CDR3 sequence is CSARVAGVTYEQYF. The CDR3, as DNA: TGCAGTGCTAGAGTGGCGGGAGTGACCTACGAGCAGTACTTC. The rearrangement links TRBV20-1 to TRBJ2-7; 7 bases are shared with TRBD2. Germline V gives CDR1 DFQATT, CDR2 SNEGSKA (reference sequence). The J segment lost 2 bases and the V segment lost 1 base, leaving 5 bases of the junction unmatched. The CDR3 totals 14 residues.

CDR3 residues: CASSAGTSGGLTDTQYF. DNA of the CDR3: TGTGCCAGCAGCGCCGGGACTAGCGGGGGCCTAACAGATACGCAGTATTTT. The V and J genes are TRBV9 and TRBJ2-3; 14 bases match TRBD2. V dropped 3 bases and J dropped 3; count of bases not matched to a gene: 6. The CDR3 contains 17 residues. The germline V gene has CDR1 SGDLS and CDR2 YYNGEE.

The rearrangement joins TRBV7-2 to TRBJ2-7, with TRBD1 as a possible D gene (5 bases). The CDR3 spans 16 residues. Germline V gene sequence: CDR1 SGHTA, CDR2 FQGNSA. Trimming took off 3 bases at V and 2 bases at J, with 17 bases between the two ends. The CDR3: CASSLGPGGITYEQYF. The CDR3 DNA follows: TGTGCCAGCAGCTTGGGGCCGGGCGGAATCACCTACGAGCAGTACTTC.

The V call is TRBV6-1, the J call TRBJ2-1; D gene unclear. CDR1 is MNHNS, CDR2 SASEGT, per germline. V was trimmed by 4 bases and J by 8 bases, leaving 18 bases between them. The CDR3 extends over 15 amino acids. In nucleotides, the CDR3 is TGTGCCAGCAGTGTCGGATTAAATAGCTTCGATGAGCAGTTCTTC. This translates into CASSVGLNSFDEQFF.

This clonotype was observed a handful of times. CDR3 DNA sequence: TGCAGTGCTGGAGGGGCCCTAACCTACGAGCAGTACTTC. Its translation: CSAGGALTYEQYF. The V call is TRBV20-1, the J call TRBJ2-7; maybe TRBD2 (6 bases). Germline V gene data show CDR1 as DFQATT and CDR2 as SNEGSKA (reference sequence). Trimming shortened V by 5 bases and J by 2 bases, and 13 bases separated the two germline ends. CDR3 length equals 13 residues.

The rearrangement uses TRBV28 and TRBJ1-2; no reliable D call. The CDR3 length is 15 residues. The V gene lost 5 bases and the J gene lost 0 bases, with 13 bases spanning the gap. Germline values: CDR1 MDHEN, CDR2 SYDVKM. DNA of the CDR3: TGTGCCAGCAGTCCAGATGGAAGACCTAACTATGGCTACACCTTC. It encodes CASSPDGRPNYGYTF.

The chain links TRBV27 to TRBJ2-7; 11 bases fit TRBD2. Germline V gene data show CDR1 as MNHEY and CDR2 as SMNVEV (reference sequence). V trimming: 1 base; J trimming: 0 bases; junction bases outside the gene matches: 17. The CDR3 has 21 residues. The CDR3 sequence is CASSLLYIGESTSGVSYEQYF. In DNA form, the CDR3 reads TGTGCCAGCAGTTTATTATATATCGGGGAATCGACTAGCGGGGTCTCCTACGAGCAGTACTTC.

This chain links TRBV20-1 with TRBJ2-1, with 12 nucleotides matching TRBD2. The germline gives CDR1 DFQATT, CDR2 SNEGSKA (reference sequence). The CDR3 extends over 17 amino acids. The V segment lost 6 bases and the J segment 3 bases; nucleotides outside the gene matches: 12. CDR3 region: CSAPGLAGLSYYNEQFF. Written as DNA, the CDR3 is TGCAGTGCCCCGGGACTAGCGGGCCTCTCCTACTACAATGAGCAGTTCTTC.

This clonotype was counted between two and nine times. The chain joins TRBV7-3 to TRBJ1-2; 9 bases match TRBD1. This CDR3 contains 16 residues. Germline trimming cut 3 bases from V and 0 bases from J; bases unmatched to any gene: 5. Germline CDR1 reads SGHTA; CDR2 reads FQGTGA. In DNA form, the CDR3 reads TGTGCCAGCAGCTTCGGGACAGGGCTTACTAACTATGGCTACACCTTC. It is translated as CASSFGTGLTNYGYTF.

The CDR3 DNA reads as TGTGCCAGCAGCTTATCTATGACGGAGAACTATGGCTACACCTTC. Its protein product is CASSLSMTENYGYTF. This chain links TRBV11-1 with TRBJ1-2; D is unclear. The CDR3 has 15 residues. Germline V lookup: CDR1 SGHAT, CDR2 FQDESV (reference sequence). V gave up 2 bases and J gave up 2 bases, with 12 bases separating them.

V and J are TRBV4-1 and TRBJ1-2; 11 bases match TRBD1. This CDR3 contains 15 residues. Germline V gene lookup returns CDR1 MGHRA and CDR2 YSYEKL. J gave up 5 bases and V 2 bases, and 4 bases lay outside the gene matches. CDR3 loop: CASSQPGQGVYGYTF. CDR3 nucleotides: TGCGCCAGCAGCCAACCGGGACAGGGGGTTTATGGCTACACCTTC.

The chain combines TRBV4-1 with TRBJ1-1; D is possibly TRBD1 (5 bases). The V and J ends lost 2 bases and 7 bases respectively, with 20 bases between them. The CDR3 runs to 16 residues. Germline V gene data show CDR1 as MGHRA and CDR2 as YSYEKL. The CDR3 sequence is CASSQWPGSGGFEAFF. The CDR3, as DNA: TGCGCCAGCAGCCAATGGCCCGGCTCGGGGGGGTTTGAAGCTTTCTTT.

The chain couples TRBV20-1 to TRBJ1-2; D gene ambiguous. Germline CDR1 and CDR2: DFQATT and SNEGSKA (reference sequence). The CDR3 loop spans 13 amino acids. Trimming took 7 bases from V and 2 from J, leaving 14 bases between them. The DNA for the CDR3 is TGCAGTGTCCGGATAGGGATCAACTATGGCTACACCTTC. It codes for CSVRIGINYGYTF.

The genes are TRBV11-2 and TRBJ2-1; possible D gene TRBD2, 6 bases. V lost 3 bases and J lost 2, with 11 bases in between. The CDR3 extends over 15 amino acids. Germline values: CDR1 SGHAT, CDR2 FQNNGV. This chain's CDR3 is CASSLRDLTYNEQFF. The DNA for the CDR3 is TGTGCCAGCAGCTTGAGGGACTTGACCTACAATGAGCAGTTCTTC.

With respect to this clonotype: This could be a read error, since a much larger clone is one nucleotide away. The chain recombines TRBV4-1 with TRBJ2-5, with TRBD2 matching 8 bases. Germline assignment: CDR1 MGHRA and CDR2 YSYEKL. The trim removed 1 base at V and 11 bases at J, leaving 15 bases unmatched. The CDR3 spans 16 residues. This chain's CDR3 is CASSQVGRGGGNEQYF. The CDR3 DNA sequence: TGCGCCAGCAGCCAAGTAGGACGGGGGGGCGGGAATGAGCAGTACTTC.

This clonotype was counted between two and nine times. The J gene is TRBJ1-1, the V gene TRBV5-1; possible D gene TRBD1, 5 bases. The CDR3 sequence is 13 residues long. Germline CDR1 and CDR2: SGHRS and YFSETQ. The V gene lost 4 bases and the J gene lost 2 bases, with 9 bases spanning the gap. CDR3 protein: CASSPDINTEAFF. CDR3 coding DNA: TGCGCCAGCAGCCCGGACATTAACACTGAAGCTTTCTTT.

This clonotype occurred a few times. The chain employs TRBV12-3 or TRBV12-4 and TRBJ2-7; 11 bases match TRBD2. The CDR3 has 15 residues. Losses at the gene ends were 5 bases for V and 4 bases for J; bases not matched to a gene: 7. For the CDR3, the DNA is TGTGCCAGCAGTCTTGACGGGACTAGCGGATACGAGCAGTACTTC. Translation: CASSLDGTSGYEQYF.

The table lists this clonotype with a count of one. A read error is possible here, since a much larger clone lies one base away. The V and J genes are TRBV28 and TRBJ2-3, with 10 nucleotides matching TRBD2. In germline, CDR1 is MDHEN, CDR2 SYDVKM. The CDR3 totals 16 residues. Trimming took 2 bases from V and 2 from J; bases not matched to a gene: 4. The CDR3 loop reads CASSLPLAGVTDTQYF. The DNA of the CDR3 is TGTGCCAGCAGTTTACCTCTAGCGGGGGTCACAGATACGCAGTATTTT. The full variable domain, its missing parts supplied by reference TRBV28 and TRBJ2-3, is DVKVTQSSRYLVKRTGEKVFLECVQDMDHENMFWYRQDPGLGLRLIYFSYDVKMKEKGDIPEGYSVSREKKERFSLILESASTNQTSMYLCASSLPLAGVTDTQYFGPGTRLTVL.

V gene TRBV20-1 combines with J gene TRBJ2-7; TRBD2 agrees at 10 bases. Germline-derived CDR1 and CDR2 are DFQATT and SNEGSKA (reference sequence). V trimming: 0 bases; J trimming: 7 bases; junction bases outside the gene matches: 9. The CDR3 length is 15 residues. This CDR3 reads CSAREIAGGRNEQYF. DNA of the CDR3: TGCAGTGCTAGAGAAATAGCGGGGGGTCGGAATGAGCAGTACTTC.

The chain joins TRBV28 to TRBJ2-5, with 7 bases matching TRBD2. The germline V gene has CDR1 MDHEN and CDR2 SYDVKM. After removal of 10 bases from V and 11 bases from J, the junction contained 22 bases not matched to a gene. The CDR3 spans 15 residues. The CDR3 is CATFPGGSTYNEQYF. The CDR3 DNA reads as TGTGCCACCTTCCCCGGGGGGAGCACCTACAATGAGCAGTACTTC. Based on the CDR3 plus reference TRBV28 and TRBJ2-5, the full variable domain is DVKVTQSSRYLVKRTGEKVFLECVQDMDHENMFWYRQDPGLGLRLIYFSYDVKMKEKGDIPEGYSVSREKKERFSLILESASTNQTSMYLCATFPGGSTYNEQYFGPGTRLLVL.

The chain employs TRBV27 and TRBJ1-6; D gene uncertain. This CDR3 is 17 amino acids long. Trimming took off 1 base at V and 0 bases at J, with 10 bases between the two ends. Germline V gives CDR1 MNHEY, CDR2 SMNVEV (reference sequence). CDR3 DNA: TGTGCCAGCAGTTTATATCGGGGTAGCTCCTATAATTCACCCCTCCACTTT. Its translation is CASSLYRGSSYNSPLHF.

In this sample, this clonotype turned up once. The chain's CDR3 is CASSFFRGGNEQFF. For the CDR3, the DNA is TGTGCCAGCAGTTTTTTTAGGGGAGGGAATGAGCAGTTCTTC. V gene TRBV27 combines with J gene TRBJ2-1; the match to TRBD2 covers 7 bases. CDR1 and CDR2 (germline): MNHEY, SMNVEV (reference sequence). The CDR3 totals 14 residues. With V trimmed by 3 bases and J by 7 bases, 6 bases remained unmatched.

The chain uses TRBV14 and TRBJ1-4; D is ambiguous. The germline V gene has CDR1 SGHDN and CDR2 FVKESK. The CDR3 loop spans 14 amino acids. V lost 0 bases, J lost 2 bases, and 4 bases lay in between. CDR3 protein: CASSQEVTNEKLFF. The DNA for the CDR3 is TGTGCCAGCAGCCAAGAAGTCACTAATGAAAAACTGTTTTTT.

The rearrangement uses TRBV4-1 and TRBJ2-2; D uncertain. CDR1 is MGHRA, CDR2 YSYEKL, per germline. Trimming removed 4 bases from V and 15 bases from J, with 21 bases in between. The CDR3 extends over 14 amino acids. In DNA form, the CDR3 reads TGCGCCAGCAGCCCCGCCCCCGGGTCCTTTCTGTTGTTTTTT. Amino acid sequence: CASSPAPGSFLLFF.

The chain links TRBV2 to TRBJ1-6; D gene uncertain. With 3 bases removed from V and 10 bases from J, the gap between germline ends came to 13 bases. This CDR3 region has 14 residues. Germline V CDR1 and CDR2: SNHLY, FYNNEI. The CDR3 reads CASSDIGFSSPLHF. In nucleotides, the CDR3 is TGTGCCAGCAGTGACATCGGGTTTTCCTCACCCCTCCACTTT.

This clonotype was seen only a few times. CDR3 in amino acids: CASSLAEAQGGGYTF. The DNA for the CDR3 is TGTGCCAGCAGCTTGGCCGAGGCACAGGGCGGTGGCTACACCTTC. The chain joins TRBV5-6 to TRBJ1-2; D might be TRBD1 (6 bases). This CDR3 contains 15 residues. With 0 bases removed from V and 7 bases from J, the gap between germline ends came to 16 bases. CDR1 is SGHDT, CDR2 YYEEEE, per germline.

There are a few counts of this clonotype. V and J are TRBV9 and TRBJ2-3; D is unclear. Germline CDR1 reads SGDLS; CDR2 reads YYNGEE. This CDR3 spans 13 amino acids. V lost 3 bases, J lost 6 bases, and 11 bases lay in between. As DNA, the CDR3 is TGTGCCAGCAGCGCCCAGGTGTTGGATACGCAGTATTTT. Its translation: CASSAQVLDTQYF.

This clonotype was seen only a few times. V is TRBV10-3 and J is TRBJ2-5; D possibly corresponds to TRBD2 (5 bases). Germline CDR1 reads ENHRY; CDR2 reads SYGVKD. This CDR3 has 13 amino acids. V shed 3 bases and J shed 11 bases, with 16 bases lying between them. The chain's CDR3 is CAISEGSDNEQYF. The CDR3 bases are TGTGCCATCAGTGAAGGTAGCGACAATGAGCAGTACTTC.

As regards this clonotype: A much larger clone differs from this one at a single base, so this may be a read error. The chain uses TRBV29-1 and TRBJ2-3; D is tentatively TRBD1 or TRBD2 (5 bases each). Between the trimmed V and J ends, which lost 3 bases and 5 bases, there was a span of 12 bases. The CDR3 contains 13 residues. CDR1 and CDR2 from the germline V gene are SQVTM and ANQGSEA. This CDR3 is CSVDGDLQDTQYF. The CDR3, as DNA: TGCAGCGTTGACGGGGACCTGCAAGATACGCAGTATTTT.